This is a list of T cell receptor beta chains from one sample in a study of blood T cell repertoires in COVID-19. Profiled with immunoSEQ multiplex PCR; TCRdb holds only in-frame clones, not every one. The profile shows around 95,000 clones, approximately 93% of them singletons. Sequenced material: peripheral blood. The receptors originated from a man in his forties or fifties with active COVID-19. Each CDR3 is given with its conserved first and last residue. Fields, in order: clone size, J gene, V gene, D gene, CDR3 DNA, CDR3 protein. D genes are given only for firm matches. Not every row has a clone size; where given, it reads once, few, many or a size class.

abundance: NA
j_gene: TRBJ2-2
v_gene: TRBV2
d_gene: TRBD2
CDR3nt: TGTGCCAGCTCGGGGACTAGCGGGGAGTCCGGGGAGCTGTTTTTT
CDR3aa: CASSGTSGESGELFF

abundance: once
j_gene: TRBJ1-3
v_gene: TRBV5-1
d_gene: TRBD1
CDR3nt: TGCGCCAGCAGCCCCACAGGGGGCCTTTCTGGAAACACCATATATTTT
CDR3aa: CASSPTGGLSGNTIYF

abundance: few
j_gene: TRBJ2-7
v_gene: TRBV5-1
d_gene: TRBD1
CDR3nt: TGCGCCAGCAGCCTTGGGGGACAGGGTTACGAGCAGTACTTC
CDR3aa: CASSLGGQGYEQYF

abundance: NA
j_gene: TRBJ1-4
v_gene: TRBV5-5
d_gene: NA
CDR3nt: TGTGCCAGCAGCCCACCTTTTACAGGGATTGGGACAACTAATGAAAAACTGTTTTTT
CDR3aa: CASSPPFTGIGTTNEKLFF

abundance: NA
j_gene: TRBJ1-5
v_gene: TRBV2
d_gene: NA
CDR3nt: TGTGCCAGCGGCACAGGGAGCAATCAGCCCCAGCATTTT
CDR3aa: CASGTGSNQPQHF

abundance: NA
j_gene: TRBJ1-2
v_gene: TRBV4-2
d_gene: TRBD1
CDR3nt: TGTGCCAGCAGCCAAGCTTCCCACAGGGGGAGCGGCTACACCTTC
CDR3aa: CASSQASHRGSGYTF

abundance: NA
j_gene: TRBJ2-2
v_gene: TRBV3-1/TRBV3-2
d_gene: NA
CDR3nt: TGTGCCAGCAGCCTATACCCTTCGGGGGGCGGTGGTACCGGGGAGCTGTTTTTT
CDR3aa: CASSLYPSGGGGTGELFF

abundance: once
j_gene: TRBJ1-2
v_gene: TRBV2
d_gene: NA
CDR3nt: TGTGCCAGCAGCGGCATCCTTGTGGGGCCAAGTGACTATGGCTACACCTTC
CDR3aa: CASSGILVGPSDYGYTF

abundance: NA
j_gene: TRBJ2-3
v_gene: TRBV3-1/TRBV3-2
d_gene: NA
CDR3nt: TGTGCCAGCAGCCCACAGTCTGTTTCAGATACGCAGTATTTT
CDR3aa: CASSPQSVSDTQYF

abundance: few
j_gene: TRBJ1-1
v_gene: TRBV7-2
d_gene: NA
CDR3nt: TGTGCCAGCAGCTCCGCGCGGGGGGCTGAAGCTTTCTTT
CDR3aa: CASSSARGAEAFF

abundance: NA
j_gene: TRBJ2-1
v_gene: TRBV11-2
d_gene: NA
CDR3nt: TGTGCCAGCAGCCCAGGGATTGTATGGTCCTACAATGAGCAGTTCTTC
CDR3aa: CASSPGIVWSYNEQFF

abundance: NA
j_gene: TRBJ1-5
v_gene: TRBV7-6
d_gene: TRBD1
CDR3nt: TGTGCCAGCAGCGCCGGGACAGAGACTAATCAGCCCCAGCATTTT
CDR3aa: CASSAGTETNQPQHF

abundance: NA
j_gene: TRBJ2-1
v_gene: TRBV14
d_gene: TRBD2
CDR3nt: TGTGCCAGCAGCCAAGGTCCGAGCGGGATGCTAGATGAGCAGTTCTTC
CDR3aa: CASSQGPSGMLDEQFF

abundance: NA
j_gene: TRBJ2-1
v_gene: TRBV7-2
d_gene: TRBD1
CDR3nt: TGTGCCAGCAGCCTTCGGGACAGAGAGCAGTTCTTC
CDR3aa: CASSLRDREQFF

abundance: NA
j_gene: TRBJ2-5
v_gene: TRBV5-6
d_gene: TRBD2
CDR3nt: TGTGCCAGCAGCTTTGACTCCCTAGCGGGAGGGAGGGAGACCCAGTACTTC
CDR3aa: CASSFDSLAGGRETQYF

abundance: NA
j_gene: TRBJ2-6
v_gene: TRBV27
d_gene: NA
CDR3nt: TGTGCCAGTGGACAGTGGGGGGCCAACGTCCTGACTTTC
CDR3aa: CASGQWGANVLTF

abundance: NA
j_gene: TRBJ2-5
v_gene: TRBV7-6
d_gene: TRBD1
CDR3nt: TGTGCCAGCAGCATCAACAGGGGAGCCCAAGAGACCCAGTACTTC
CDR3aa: CASSINRGAQETQYF

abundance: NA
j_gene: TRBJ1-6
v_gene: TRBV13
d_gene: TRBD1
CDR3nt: TGTGCCAGCAGCCCGCGGGACAGGGTAAATTCACCCCTCCACTTT
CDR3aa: CASSPRDRVNSPLHF

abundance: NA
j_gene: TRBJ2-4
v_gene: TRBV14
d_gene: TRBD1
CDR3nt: TGTGCCAGCAGCCAGGGGACAGTAAACATTCAGTACTTC
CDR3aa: CASSQGTVNIQYF

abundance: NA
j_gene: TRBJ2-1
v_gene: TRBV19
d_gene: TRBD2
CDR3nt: TGTGCCAGTAGTCGCTCCCACGGGGGACTAGCGCCCAACAATGAGCAGTTCTTC
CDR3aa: CASSRSHGGLAPNNEQFF

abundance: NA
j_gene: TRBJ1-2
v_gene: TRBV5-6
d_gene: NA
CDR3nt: TGTGCCAGCAGCCCGGGATACGAAAGCTATGGCTACACCTTC
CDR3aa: CASSPGYESYGYTF

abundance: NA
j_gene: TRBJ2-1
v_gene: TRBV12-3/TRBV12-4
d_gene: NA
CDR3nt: TGTGCCAGCAGCCCCGAGACAGACAATGAGCAGTTCTTC
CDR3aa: CASSPETDNEQFF

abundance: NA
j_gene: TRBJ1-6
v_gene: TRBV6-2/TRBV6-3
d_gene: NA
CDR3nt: TGTGCCAGCAGTTACCCGGGATTTAATTCACCCCTCCACTTT
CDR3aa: CASSYPGFNSPLHF

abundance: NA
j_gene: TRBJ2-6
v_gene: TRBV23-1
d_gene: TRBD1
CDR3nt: TGCGCCAGCAGACGACAGGGCCCTCCTCATTCTGGGGCCAACGTCCTGACTTTC
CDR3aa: CASRRQGPPHSGANVLTF

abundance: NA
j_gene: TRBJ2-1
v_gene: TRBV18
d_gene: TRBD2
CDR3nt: TGTGCCAGCTCCGGGGCGGGGGGCGACTACAATGAGCAGTTCTTC
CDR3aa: CASSGAGGDYNEQFF

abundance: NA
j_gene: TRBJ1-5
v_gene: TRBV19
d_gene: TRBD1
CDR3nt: TGTGCCAGTAGTATAAGCTCTGCCGGGACAGCTAACAATCAGCCCCAGCATTTT
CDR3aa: CASSISSAGTANNQPQHF

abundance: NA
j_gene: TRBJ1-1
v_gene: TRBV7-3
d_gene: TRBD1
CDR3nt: TGTGCCAGCAGCTCGACAGGGGGCACGACTTTCTTT
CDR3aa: CASSSTGGTTFF

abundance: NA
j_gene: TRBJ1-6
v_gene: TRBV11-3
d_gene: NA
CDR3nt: TGTGCCAGCAGCTTAGAAGGGGATTCACCCCTCCACTTT
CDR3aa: CASSLEGDSPLHF

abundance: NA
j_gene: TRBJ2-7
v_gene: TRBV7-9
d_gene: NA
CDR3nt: TGTGCCAGCAGCTTACAGGATTATGAGCAGTACTTC
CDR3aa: CASSLQDYEQYF

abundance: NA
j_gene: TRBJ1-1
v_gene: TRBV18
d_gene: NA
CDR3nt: TGTGCCAGCTCCCAGGGGCAGGGGAGTAACACTGAAGCTTTCTTT
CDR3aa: CASSQGQGSNTEAFF

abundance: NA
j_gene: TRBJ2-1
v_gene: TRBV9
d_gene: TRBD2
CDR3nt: TGTGCCAGCAGCGTAGTCGGGACTAGCGGGAGAGATGAGCAGTTCTTC
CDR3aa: CASSVVGTSGRDEQFF

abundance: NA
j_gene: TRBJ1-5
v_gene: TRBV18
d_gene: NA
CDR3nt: TGTGCCAGCTCAGCTTCCGGGTCTCAAAATCAGCCCCAGCATTTT
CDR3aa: CASSASGSQNQPQHF

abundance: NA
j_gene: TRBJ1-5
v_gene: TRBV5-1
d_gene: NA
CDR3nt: TGCGCCAGTTCCCCAGGGCCTGATCAGCCCCAGCATTTT
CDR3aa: CASSPGPDQPQHF

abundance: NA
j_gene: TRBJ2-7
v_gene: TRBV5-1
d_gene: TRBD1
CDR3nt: TGCGCCAGCAGCACAGGGGATTTGGGCTACGAGCAGTACTTC
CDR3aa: CASSTGDLGYEQYF

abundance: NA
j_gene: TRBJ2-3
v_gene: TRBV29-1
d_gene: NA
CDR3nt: TGCAGCGTTGATGAGCGGTTCTCTAGCACAGATACGCAGTATTTT
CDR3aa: CSVDERFSSTDTQYF

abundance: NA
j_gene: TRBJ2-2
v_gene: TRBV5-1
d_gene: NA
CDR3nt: TGCGCCAGCAGCTTGGCCCGGGGGGCCTCGACCGGGGAGCTGTTTTTT
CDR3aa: CASSLARGASTGELFF

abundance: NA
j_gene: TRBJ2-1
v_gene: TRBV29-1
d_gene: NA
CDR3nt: TGCAGCGCTAACCCAAGGCGGGCCACTAAGGATGAGCAGTTCTTC
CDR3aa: CSANPRRATKDEQFF

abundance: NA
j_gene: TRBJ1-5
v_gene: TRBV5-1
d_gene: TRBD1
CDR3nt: TGCGCCAGCAGCGACGGACAGGGAACTCAGCCCCAGCATTTT
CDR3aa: CASSDGQGTQPQHF

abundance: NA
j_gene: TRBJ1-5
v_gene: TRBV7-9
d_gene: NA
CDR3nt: TGTGCCAGCAGCTTAGGCGACACCTACAATCAGCCCCAGCATTTT
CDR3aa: CASSLGDTYNQPQHF

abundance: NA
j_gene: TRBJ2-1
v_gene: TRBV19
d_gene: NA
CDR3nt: TGTGCCAGTAGTGCAGGGGTCCTAAGCTCCTACAATGAGCAGTTCTTC
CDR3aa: CASSAGVLSSYNEQFF

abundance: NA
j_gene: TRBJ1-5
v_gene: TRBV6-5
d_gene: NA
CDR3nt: TGTGCCAGCAGTCGGACAGTCAGCAATCAGCCCCAGCATTTT
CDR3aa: CASSRTVSNQPQHF

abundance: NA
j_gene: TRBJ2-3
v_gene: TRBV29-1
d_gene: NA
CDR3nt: TGCAGCGTTGCGGAGGGCACAGATACGCAGTATTTT
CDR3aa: CSVAEGTDTQYF

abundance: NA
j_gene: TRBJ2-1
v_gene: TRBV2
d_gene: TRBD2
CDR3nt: TGTGCCAGCAGTCCGGGACTAGCGGGGGGTCCTTCCTACAATGAGCAGTTCTTC
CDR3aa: CASSPGLAGGPSYNEQFF

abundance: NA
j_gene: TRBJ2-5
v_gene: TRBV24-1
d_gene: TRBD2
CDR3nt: TGTGCCACCAGTGACCCCCGCGGGAGGACAGAGACCCAGTACTTC
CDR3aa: CATSDPRGRTETQYF

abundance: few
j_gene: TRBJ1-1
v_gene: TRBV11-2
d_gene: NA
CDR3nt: TGTGCCAGCAGCTTAGGCGCAGGGAGGATGGACACTGAAGCTTTCTTT
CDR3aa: CASSLGAGRMDTEAFF

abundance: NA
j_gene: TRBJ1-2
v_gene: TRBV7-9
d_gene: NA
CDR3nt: TGTGCCAGCAGCACCCATGCAGGCTATGGCTACACCTTC
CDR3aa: CASSTHAGYGYTF

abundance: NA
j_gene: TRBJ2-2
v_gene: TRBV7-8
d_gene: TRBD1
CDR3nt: TGTGCCAACAAACAGGGGACAGGGTTCACCGGGGAGCTGTTTTTT
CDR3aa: CANKQGTGFTGELFF

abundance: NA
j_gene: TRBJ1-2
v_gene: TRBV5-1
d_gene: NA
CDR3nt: TGCGCCAGCAGCTTGGGGGATGCAGGGGAGGGCTACACCTTC
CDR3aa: CASSLGDAGEGYTF

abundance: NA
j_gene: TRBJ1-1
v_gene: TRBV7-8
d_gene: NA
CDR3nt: TGTGCCAGCAGCCCCCAGGGGACCGGCGGGACTGAAGCTTTCTTT
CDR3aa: CASSPQGTGGTEAFF

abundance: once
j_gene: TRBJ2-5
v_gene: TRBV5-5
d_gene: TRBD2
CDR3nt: TGTGCCAGCAGCTCAATAAAGACTAGCGGGGGGACAGAGACCCAGTACTTC
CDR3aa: CASSSIKTSGGTETQYF

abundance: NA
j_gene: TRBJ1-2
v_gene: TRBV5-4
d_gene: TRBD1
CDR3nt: TGTGCCAGCAGCTTCCAGGGACAGGGCTATGGCTACACCTTC
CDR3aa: CASSFQGQGYGYTF

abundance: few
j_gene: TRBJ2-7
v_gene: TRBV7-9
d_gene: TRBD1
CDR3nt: TGTGCCAGCAGCTTCTCCGACAGGGAAGGCTACGAGCAGTACTTC
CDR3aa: CASSFSDREGYEQYF

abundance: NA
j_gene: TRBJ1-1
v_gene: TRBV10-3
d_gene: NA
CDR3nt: TGTGCCATCAGTGATATACAGGGTCTCGGCACTGAAGCTTTCTTT
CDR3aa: CAISDIQGLGTEAFF

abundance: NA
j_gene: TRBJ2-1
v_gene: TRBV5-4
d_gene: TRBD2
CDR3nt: TGTGCCAGCAGCTTCCTAGCGGGGGTACACAATGAGCAGTTCTTC
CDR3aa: CASSFLAGVHNEQFF

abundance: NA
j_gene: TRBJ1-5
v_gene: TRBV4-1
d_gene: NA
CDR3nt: TGCGCCAGCAGCCCCAGAGGTCGGGAGGACCAGCCCCAGCATTTT
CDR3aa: CASSPRGREDQPQHF

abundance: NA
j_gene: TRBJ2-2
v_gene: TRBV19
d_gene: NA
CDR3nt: TGTGCCAGTAGCCCACTAAATTACAGGGTGGCCGGGGAGCTGTTTTTT
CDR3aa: CASSPLNYRVAGELFF

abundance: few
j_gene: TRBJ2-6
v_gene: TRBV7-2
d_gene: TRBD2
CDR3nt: TGTGCCAGCAGCTTGTGGGGACTAGCGCTTGTCTCTGGGGCCAACGTCCTGACTTTC
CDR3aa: CASSLWGLALVSGANVLTF

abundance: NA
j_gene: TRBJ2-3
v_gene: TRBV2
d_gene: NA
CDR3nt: TGTGCCAGCAGCCCGGCAGGTAGCACAGATACGCAGTATTTT
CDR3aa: CASSPAGSTDTQYF